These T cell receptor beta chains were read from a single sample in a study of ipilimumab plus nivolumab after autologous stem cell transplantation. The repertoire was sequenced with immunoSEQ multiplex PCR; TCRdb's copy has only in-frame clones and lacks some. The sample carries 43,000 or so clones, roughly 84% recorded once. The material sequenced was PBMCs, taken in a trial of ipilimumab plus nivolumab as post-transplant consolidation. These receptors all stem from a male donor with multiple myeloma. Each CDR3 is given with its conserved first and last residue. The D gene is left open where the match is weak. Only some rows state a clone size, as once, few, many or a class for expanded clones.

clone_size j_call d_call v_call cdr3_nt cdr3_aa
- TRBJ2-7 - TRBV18 TGTGCCAGCTCACCAAGTCTTGCCCCTAAAGGCTCTTCCTACGAGCAGTACTTC CASSPSLAPKGSSYEQYF
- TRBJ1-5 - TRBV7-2 TGTGCCAGCAGCCTCCATCCGCAGGGTCAGCCCCAGCATTTT CASSLHPQGQPQHF
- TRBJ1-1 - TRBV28 TGTGCCAGCAGTTTAAGAGGCTACAGGTTTTTGAACACTGAAGCTTTCTTT CASSLRGYRFLNTEAFF
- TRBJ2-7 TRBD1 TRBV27 TGTGCCAGCAGTTCTTGGGACAGGGCGACTTTCAGCTCCTACGAGCAGTACTTC CASSSWDRATFSSYEQYF
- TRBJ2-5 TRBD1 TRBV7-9 TGTGCCAGCAGCTTCGGACAGGGGGCTGTACGGGAGACCCAGTACTTC CASSFGQGAVRETQYF
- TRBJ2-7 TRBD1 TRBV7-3 TGTGCCAGCAGCTCCCGGACAGGGCACGACGAGCAGTACTTC CASSSRTGHDEQYF
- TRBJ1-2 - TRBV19 TGTGCCAGTAGTCGACAGGAGAACTATGGCTACACCTTC CASSRQENYGYTF
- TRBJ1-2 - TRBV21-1 TGTGCCAGCAGCAAAGACGGCAGGGCGTGCTTTGGCTACACCTTC CASSKDGRACFGYTF
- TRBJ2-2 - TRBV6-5 TGTGCCAGCAGTTACGTTCGGGGTGGCGGGGAGCTGTTTTTT CASSYVRGGGELFF
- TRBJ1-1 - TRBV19 TGTGCCAGTAGTATACGGGGGGCGTTGGCAGGCACTGAAGCTTTCTTT CASSIRGALAGTEAFF
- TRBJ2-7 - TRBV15 TGTGCCACCAGCAGAGGGGTTGACGAGCAGTACTTC CATSRGVDEQYF
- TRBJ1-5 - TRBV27 TGTGCCAGCAGCCCGACCAGGGTCGGTCAGCCCCAGCATTTT CASSPTRVGQPQHF
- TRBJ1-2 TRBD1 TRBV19 TGTGCCAGTAGTATAGAGGGACAGGATAAGAATGGCTACACCTTC CASSIEGQDKNGYTF
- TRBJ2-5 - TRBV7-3 TGTGCCAGCAGCCGGTCGGGGTCCCAAGAGACCCAGTACTTC CASSRSGSQETQYF
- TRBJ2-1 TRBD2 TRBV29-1 TGCAGCGTCACTAGCGGGGGAACCTATGAGCAGTTCTTC CSVTSGGTYEQFF
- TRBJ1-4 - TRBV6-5 TGTGCCAGCAGTTACTCCGGAGAAAAACTGTTTTTT CASSYSGEKLFF
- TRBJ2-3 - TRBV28 TGTGCCAGCAGTCCCCTTGGGGTTAGCACAGATACGCAGTATTTT CASSPLGVSTDTQYF
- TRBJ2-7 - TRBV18 TGTGCCAGCTCACCAGGCAGCCACTACGAGCAGTACTTC CASSPGSHYEQYF
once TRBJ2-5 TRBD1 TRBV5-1 TGCGCCAGCAGCTTAATGTCCGGGACAGCAGAGACCCAGTACTTC CASSLMSGTAETQYF
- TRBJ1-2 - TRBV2 TGTGCCAGCAGAGAGACTGGGGTTAATGGCTACACCTTC CASRETGVNGYTF
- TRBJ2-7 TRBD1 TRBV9 TGTGCCAGCAGCGCCAATTCCGGGACAGTCTCCTACGAGCAGTACTTC CASSANSGTVSYEQYF
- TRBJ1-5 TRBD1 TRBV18 TGTGCCAGCTCACCGATACAGGGGGCCGGTCAGCCCCAGCATTTT CASSPIQGAGQPQHF
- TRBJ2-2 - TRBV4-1 TGCGCCAGCAGCCAGCTAGGGGACCGTGATACCGGGGAGCTGTTTTTT CASSQLGDRDTGELFF
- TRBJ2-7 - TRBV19 TGTGCCAGTAGTTTCGGGAAATCTGGAGAGCAGTACTTC CASSFGKSGEQYF
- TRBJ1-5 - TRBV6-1 TGTGCCAGCAGTGAAGGGGCAACTAGCAATCAGCCCCAGCATTTT CASSEGATSNQPQHF
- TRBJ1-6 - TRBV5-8 TGTGCCAGCAACCCCCGAGTACCCTATAATTCACCCCTCCACTTT CASNPRVPYNSPLHF
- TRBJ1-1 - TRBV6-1 TGTGCCAGCAGTGCCCACCTTCTGACAGCGATGAACACTGAAGCTTTCTTT CASSAHLLTAMNTEAFF
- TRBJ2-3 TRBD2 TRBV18 TGTGCCAGCTCACTAGGACTAGCGGGGACCGGGGGAGATACGCAGTATTTT CASSLGLAGTGGDTQYF
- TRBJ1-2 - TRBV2 TGTGCCACCTCCTTGGAAAGTGGCTACACCTTC CATSLESGYTF
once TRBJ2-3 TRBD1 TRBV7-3 TGTGCCAGCAGTTCAGGGGGACGCGCGGATACGCAGTATTTT CASSSGGRADTQYF